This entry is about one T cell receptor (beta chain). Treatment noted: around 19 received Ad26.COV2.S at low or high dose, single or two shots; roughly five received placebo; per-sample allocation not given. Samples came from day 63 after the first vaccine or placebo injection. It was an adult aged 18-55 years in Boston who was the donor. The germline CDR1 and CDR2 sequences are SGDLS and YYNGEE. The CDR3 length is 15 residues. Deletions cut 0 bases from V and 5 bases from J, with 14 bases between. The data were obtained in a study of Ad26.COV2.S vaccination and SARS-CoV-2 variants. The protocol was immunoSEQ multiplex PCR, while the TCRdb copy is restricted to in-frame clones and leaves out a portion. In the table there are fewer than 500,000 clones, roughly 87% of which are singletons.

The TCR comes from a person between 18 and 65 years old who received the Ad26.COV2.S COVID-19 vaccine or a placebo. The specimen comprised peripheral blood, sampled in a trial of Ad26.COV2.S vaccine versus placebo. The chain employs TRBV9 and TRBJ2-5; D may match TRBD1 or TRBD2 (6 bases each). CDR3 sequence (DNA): TGTGCCAGCAGCGTAGTAGGGGGGAATCGGGAGACCCAGTACTTC. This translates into CASSVVGGNRETQYF.